Presented here are 23 T cell receptor beta chains from one specimen sequenced in a study of control samples from healthy donors and cancer patients. The protocol was immunoSEQ multiplex PCR, while the TCRdb copy is restricted to in-frame clones and leaves out a portion. The table shows some 150,000 clones, with 75% to 95% occurring only once. The sequenced sample was blood. The source is a man younger than 30 in good health.

This CDR3 is CASSANGRDLPQHF. CDR3 bases: TGTGCCAGTAGTGCAAACGGACGGGATCTGCCCCAGCATTTT. The V gene is TRBV19, the J gene TRBJ1-5, with D unclear. This CDR3 contains 14 residues. CDR1 LNHDA and CDR2 SQIVND come from the germline V gene (reference sequence). V gave up 5 bases and J gave up 9 bases, with 17 bases separating them.

The chain recombines TRBV7-3 with TRBJ2-3; D tentatively reads TRBD1 or TRBD2 (6 bases each). V lost 5 bases to trimming and J lost 3 bases, with 18 bases between them. The CDR3 runs to 16 residues. Germline V gives CDR1 SGHTA, CDR2 FQGTGA. The CDR3, as DNA: TGTGCCAGCAGCGTTACCGGAAGGGGGAGGACAGATACGCAGTATTTT. Amino acid sequence: CASSVTGRGRTDTQYF.

This clone has a handful of counts. The chain uses TRBV6-6 and TRBJ2-7, with D maybe TRBD1 (6 bases). Trimming left V 5 bases short and J 0 bases short, with 20 bases between. The CDR3 contains 17 residues. CDR1 and CDR2 (germline): MNHNY, SVGAGI (reference sequence). CDR3 in amino acids: CASSPFPGTRSSYEQYF. CDR3 in DNA: TGTGCCAGCAGTCCTTTTCCCGGGACAAGGAGCTCCTACGAGCAGTACTTC.

The CDR3 sequence is CASSYGTGIYEQYF. The CDR3 DNA reads as TGTGCCAGCAGTTACGGGACAGGGATCTACGAGCAGTACTTC. The chain uses TRBV6-5 and TRBJ2-7, with 9 bases fitting TRBD1. The CDR3 has 14 amino acids. With 2 bases clipped from V and 3 bases from J, the junction kept 2 bases outside the gene matches. From germline, CDR1 is MNHEY and CDR2 SVGAGI.

This clone was found once. V gene TRBV4-1 combines with J gene TRBJ1-4; TRBD1 matches 7 bases. The length of the CDR3 is 16 residues. After removal of 4 bases from V and 0 bases from J, the junction contained 5 bases not matched to a gene. Germline V CDR1 and CDR2: MGHRA, YSYEKL. CDR3: CASSLRDSSTNEKLFF. The CDR3 coding sequence is TGCGCCAGCAGCCTGAGGGACAGTTCAACTAATGAAAAACTGTTTTTT.

The chain employs TRBV19 and TRBJ1-2; D possibly corresponds to TRBD1 (6 bases). Germline CDR1 and CDR2: LNHDA and SQIVND (reference sequence). The CDR3 is 16 amino acids. Trimming shortened V by 2 bases and J by 5 bases, and 18 bases separated the two germline ends. As DNA, the CDR3 is TGTGCCAGTAGTATAAGAGGAGGAGGGGGAGAGTATGGCTACACCTTC. Residues: CASSIRGGGGEYGYTF. Full variable domain (remainder filled in from reference TRBV19 and TRBJ1-2): DGGITQSPKYLFRKEGQNVTLSCEQNLNHDAMYWYRQDPGQGLRLIYYSQIVNDFQKGDIAEGYSVSREKKESFPLTVTSAQKNPTAFYLCASSIRGGGGEYGYTFGSGTRLTVV.

The chain employs TRBV6-5 and TRBJ2-7; D is unresolved. From germline, CDR1 is MNHEY and CDR2 SVGAGI. V gave up 7 bases and J gave up 5 bases, with 18 bases separating them. The CDR3 sequence is 14 residues long. CDR3 coding DNA: TGTGCCAGCAAACCGGTGTTGTCTCGGGACGAGCAGTACTTC. Amino acids: CASKPVLSRDEQYF.

The chain recombines TRBV13 with TRBJ2-7, with 8 bases that match TRBD1. CDR1 is PRHDT and CDR2 is FYEKMQ in the germline V gene (reference sequence). V was pared by 4 bases and J by 9 bases, with 2 bases of the junction left unmatched. The CDR3 has 11 amino acids. The CDR3 region is CASSSRGPQYF. CDR3 coding DNA: TGTGCCAGCAGCTCCAGGGGGCCGCAGTACTTC.

The V call is TRBV28, the J call TRBJ1-5; 7 bases map to TRBD1. Germline trimming cut 2 bases from V and 0 bases from J; bases unmatched to any gene: 7. The CDR3 sequence is 17 residues long. Germline V gene lookup returns CDR1 MDHEN and CDR2 SYDVKM. DNA for the CDR3: TGTGCCAGCAGTTTAAGTTCTGGGACAGTTAGCAATCAGCCCCAGCATTTT. Protein: CASSLSSGTVSNQPQHF.

The gene calls are TRBV6-6 and TRBJ2-7; no clear D gene. CDR1 and CDR2 from the germline V gene are MNHNY and SVGAGI (reference sequence). The CDR3 has 11 residues. V dropped 8 bases and J dropped 3 bases, with 8 bases sitting between them. The CDR3 region is CASGKLYEQYF. The CDR3 DNA reads as TGTGCCAGCGGGAAACTCTACGAGCAGTACTTC.

V gene TRBV19 combines with J gene TRBJ1-1, with D uncertain. Germline V gene data show CDR1 as LNHDA and CDR2 as SQIVND (reference sequence). V was trimmed by 1 base and J by 2 bases, leaving 11 bases between them. CDR3 length: 15 residues. The chain's CDR3 is CASSIGFIHNTEAFF. The CDR3 bases are TGTGCCAGTAGTATAGGTTTCATACATAACACTGAAGCTTTCTTT.

The rearrangement uses TRBV7-2 and TRBJ2-3, with 9 positions matching TRBD2. The CDR3 has 14 amino acids. J lost 5 bases, V lost 3 bases, and 3 bases had no gene match. CDR1 is SGHTA and CDR2 is FQGNSA in the germline V gene. The CDR3 spells CASSLAGGIDTQYF. In nucleotides, the CDR3 is TGTGCCAGCAGCTTGGCGGGGGGGATAGATACGCAGTATTTT. Using reference TRBV7-2 and TRBJ2-3 for the parts outside the CDR3, the full variable domain is GAGVSQSPSNKVTEKGKDVELRCDPISGHTALYWYRQSLGQGLEFLIYFQGNSAPDKSGLPSDRFSAERTGGSVSTLTIQRTQQEDSAVYLCASSLAGGIDTQYFGPGTRLTVL.

V and J are TRBV7-2 and TRBJ2-7, with 8 positions matching TRBD1. V was clipped by 7 bases and J by 3 bases; unmatched bases: 8. The germline gives CDR1 SGHTA, CDR2 FQGNSA. This CDR3 contains 14 residues. CDR3 bases: TGTGCCAGCAAACCTGCCGGGACAGGCTACGAGCAGTACTTC. It yields the protein CASKPAGTGYEQYF.

This clone was observed a single time. V and J are TRBV4-2 and TRBJ2-3; 12 nucleotides align to TRBD2. Germline CDR1 and CDR2: LGHNA and YNFKEQ. The CDR3 is made up of 15 amino acids. The J segment lost 5 bases and the V segment lost 4 bases, leaving 4 bases of the junction unmatched. Here the CDR3 reads CASSPLAGGEDTQYF. The CDR3 DNA follows: TGTGCCAGCAGCCCACTAGCGGGGGGTGAAGATACGCAGTATTTT.

J is TRBJ1-2 and V is TRBV6-1, with D perhaps TRBD1 (5 bases). The CDR3 runs 13 residues. Germline assignment: CDR1 MNHNS and CDR2 SASEGT. V was shortened by 2 bases and J by 12 bases, with 16 bases between the two germline ends. Here the CDR3 reads CASSESRAGKDTF. CDR3 nucleotides: TGTGCCAGCAGTGAAAGTAGGGCAGGGAAAGACACCTTC.

The chain combines TRBV5-5 with TRBJ1-6; D is perhaps TRBD1 (5 bases). The germline gives CDR1 SGHKS, CDR2 YYEKEE (reference sequence). The CDR3 has 14 residues. Deletions cut 1 base from V and 10 bases from J, with 12 bases between. DNA for the CDR3: TGTGCCAGCAGCTTGATGGGGGATCAATCACCCCTCCACTTT. This codes for CASSLMGDQSPLHF.

The rearrangement links TRBV7-2 to TRBJ1-1; D may be TRBD1 (5 bases). V was clipped by 1 base and J by 4 bases, with 10 bases between them. The germline V gene encodes CDR1 SGHTA and CDR2 FQGNSA. There are 14 residues in the CDR3. As DNA, the CDR3 is TGTGCCAGCAGCTTAGTTGGGGGGGGCACTGAAGCTTTCTTT. The encoded protein is CASSLVGGGTEAFF.

This chain links TRBV21-1 with TRBJ1-3. TRBV21-1 is a known pseudogene. The CDR3 is 14 amino acids. CDR3 region: CASSKRTPGNTIYF. Written as DNA, the CDR3 is TGTGCCAGCAGCAAAAGAACCCCGGGAAACACCATATATTTT.

This rearrangement joins TRBV11-2 to TRBJ2-6; TRBD2 agrees at 8 bases. The CDR3 covers 16 residues. Per the germline V gene, CDR1 is SGHAT and CDR2 is FQNNGV. V shed 5 bases and J 2 bases; nucleotides not matched to a gene: 5. In DNA form, the CDR3 reads TGTGCCAGCAGCCCCCTCGGGGGGGCTGGGGCCAACGTCCTGACTTTC. This sequence encodes CASSPLGGAGANVLTF.

This clone is a singleton in its sample. The chain uses TRBV6-5 and TRBJ1-1; TRBD1 is a possible D gene (6 bases). From germline, CDR1 is MNHEY and CDR2 SVGAGI. This CDR3 region has 13 residues. Trimming took 6 bases from V and 4 from J, leaving 12 bases between them. CDR3 sequence reads: CASSPTGITEAFF. Written as DNA, the CDR3 is TGTGCCAGCAGCCCCACAGGGATCACTGAAGCTTTCTTT.

The rearrangement joins TRBV9 to TRBJ1-6, with 7 nucleotides matching TRBD1. From germline, CDR1 is SGDLS and CDR2 YYNGEE. The CDR3 spans 15 residues. V lost 0 bases and J lost 5; bases outside the gene matches: 2. The CDR3 spells CASSVDGQDNSPLHF. CDR3 sequence (DNA): TGTGCCAGCAGCGTAGACGGACAGGATAATTCACCCCTCCACTTT.

The J gene is TRBJ2-6, the V gene TRBV6-5, with 7 nucleotides matching TRBD1. The CDR3 loop spans 15 amino acids. V shed 5 bases, J shed 3 bases, and the junction held 4 bases outside the gene matches. CDR1 and CDR2 from the germline V gene are MNHEY and SVGAGI. The DNA of the CDR3 is TGTGCCAGCAGTAAGACAGGGAATGGGGCCAACGTCCTGACTTTC. Translation gives CASSKTGNGANVLTF.

The V gene is TRBV6-2 or TRBV6-3, the J gene TRBJ1-1, with D possibly matching TRBD1 (6 bases). CDR1 is MNHEY, CDR2 SVGEGT, per germline. The CDR3 sequence is 15 residues long. Between the trimmed V and J ends, which lost 2 bases and 5 bases, there was a span of 15 bases. CDR3 in amino acids: CASSYDPTGKTEAFF. The DNA for the CDR3 is TGTGCCAGCAGTTACGACCCGACAGGTAAAACTGAAGCTTTCTTT.